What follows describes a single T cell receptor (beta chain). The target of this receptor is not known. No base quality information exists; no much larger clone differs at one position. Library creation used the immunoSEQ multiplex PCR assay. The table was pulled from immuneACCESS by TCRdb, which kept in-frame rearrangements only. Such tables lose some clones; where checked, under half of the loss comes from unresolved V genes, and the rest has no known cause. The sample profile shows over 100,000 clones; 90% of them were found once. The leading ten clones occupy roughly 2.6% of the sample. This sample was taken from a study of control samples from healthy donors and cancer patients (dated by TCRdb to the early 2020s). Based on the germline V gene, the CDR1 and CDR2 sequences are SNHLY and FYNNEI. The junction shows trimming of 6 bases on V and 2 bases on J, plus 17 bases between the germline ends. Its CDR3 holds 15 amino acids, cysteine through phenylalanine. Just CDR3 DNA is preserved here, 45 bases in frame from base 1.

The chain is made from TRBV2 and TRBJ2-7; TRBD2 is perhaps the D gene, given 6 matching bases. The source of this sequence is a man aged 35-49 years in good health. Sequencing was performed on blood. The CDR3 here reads CASSSGLATAYEQYF. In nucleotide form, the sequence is TGTGCCAGCAGCTCGGGACTGGCAACGGCCTACGAGCAGTACTTC.